This T cell receptor beta chain was captured in a study of blood T cell repertoires in COVID-19. About the research overall: Some COVID-19 samples were acute and others convalescent; all came from the United States, Italy and Spain. The cDNA or gDNA used as material had been derived from T cells, B-cell-depleted T cells, or PBMCs.

The germline V gene encodes CDR1 MDHEN and CDR2 SYDVKM. The CDR3 extends over 13 amino acids. Trimming removed 8 bases from V and 9 bases from J, with 17 bases in between. Recovered status in Cohort 3 required two negative PCRs, clearance, or symptom resolution. In the original analysis: Amplification of reference gene primers provided the estimated nucleated cell counts. The protocol was immunoSEQ multiplex PCR, while the TCRdb copy is restricted to in-frame clones and leaves out a portion. The V and J calls and clone size are taken from that table; D and trimming were inferred from the DNA. The profile covers around 250,000 clones, with roughly 83% appearing a single time and roughly 2% taken by the ten largest.

The rearrangement links TRBV28 to TRBJ2-1; TRBD2 might be the D (7 bases). This sequence originates from a woman aged 45-59 years who had recovered from COVID-19. The sample comprised PBMCs or T cells enriched from blood (not recorded which). As DNA, the CDR3 is TGTGCCAGCCAAAGAGGGGGGGGCACTGAGCAGTTCTTC. Protein product: CASQRGGGTEQFF.